Presented here are 15 T cell receptor beta chains from one specimen sequenced in a study of T cells in Graves' hyperthyroidism and ophthalmopathy. There were TCR beta CDR3 regions amplified from RNA transcripts. In the first-round RT-PCR of the TCR CDR3, the HTBI primer set was used. TCRdb fed the multiplex PCR reads into MiXCR, producing one record per CDR3 protein. In the table there are more than 150,000 distinct CDR3 sequences, approximately 17% of which are singletons. Sequenced material: blood. These receptors all stem from a woman aged 45-59 years with Graves' hyperthyroidism.

This clonotype was recorded at least ten times. The genes are TRBV11-2 and TRBJ2-7; tentative D call: TRBD1 (6 bases). Deletions cut 5 bases from V and 0 bases from J, with 14 bases between. The germline V gene has CDR1 SGHAT and CDR2 FQNNGV. The CDR3 runs 15 residues. DNA of the CDR3: TGTGCCAGCAGCGGCAACAGGGTTAGCTCCTACGAGCAGTACTTC. Translation: CASSGNRVSSYEQYF.

This clonotype has ten or more counts. The chain joins TRBV20-1 to TRBJ2-7; D remains ambiguous. Germline CDR1 DFQATT, CDR2 SNEGSKA (reference sequence). The CDR3 is made up of 11 amino acids. The ends were cut back, 6 bases at V and 0 bases at J, with 6 bases in the middle. The CDR3 loop reads CSAVISYEQYF. Here the CDR3 DNA reads TGCAGTGCCGTGATCTCCTACGAGCAGTACTTC.

This clonotype was recorded many times. The chain has TRBV14 and TRBJ2-6; 7 nucleotides align to TRBD1. V shed 4 bases, J shed 7 bases, and the junction held 10 bases outside the gene matches. The CDR3 loop spans 16 amino acids. Germline V gene sequence: CDR1 SGHDN, CDR2 FVKESK. The CDR3 DNA reads as TGTGCCAGCAGCCCGATAGGGGGCGGAATCGCCAACGTCCTGACTTTC. This gives the protein CASSPIGGGIANVLTF.

This clonotype showed up many times. The CDR3 loop is CSVDGWTSGLETQYF. CDR3 in DNA: TGCAGCGTTGATGGGTGGACTAGCGGGTTAGAGACCCAGTACTTC. The genes are TRBV29-1 and TRBJ2-5; TRBD2 matches 11 bases. Germline CDR1 reads SQVTM; CDR2 reads ANQGSEA. The CDR3 is made up of 15 amino acids. Germline trimming cut 3 bases from V and 4 bases from J; bases unmatched to any gene: 7.

This clonotype was seen repeatedly, ten times or more. The rearrangement uses TRBV20-1 and TRBJ1-5; D uncertain. Germline assignment: CDR1 DFQATT and CDR2 SNEGSKA (reference sequence). Trimming removed 4 bases at V and 2 bases at J, with 6 bases between. The CDR3 is made up of 12 amino acids. The CDR3 is CSAKDGNQPQHF. The CDR3, as DNA: TGCAGTGCTAAGGACGGCAATCAGCCCCAGCATTTT.

This clonotype was counted at least ten times. The genes are TRBV29-1 and TRBJ1-2, with a weak D call TRBD1 (5 bases). The CDR3 loop spans 13 amino acids. The V gene's germline CDR1 is SQVTM and CDR2 ANQGSEA. Deletions cut 6 bases from V and 6 bases from J, with 17 bases between. The DNA for the CDR3 is TGCAGCGTCGACGGGGCAGGGCGGGATGGCTACACCTTC. It specifies CSVDGAGRDGYTF.

The table lists this clonotype with many counts. V and J are TRBV13 and TRBJ2-1, with TRBD1 matching over 9 bases. Looked up from germline, CDR1 is PRHDT and CDR2 is FYEKMQ (reference sequence). After removal of 5 bases from V and 9 bases from J, the junction contained 8 bases not matched to a gene. This CDR3 has 14 amino acids. CDR3 in amino acids: CASSLNRGRSEQFF. In nucleotides, the CDR3 is TGTGCCAGCAGCCTGAACAGGGGGCGGAGTGAGCAGTTCTTC.

In this sample, this clonotype turned up many times. This chain links TRBV5-1 with TRBJ1-6; D call uncertain. CDR3 length equals 16 residues. V lost 2 bases to trimming and J lost 3 bases, with 12 bases between them. Germline assignment: CDR1 SGHRS and CDR2 YFSETQ. This chain's CDR3 is CASSLRQEVYNSPLHF. The CDR3 nucleotides are TGCGCCAGCAGCTTACGGCAGGAGGTCTATAATTCACCCCTCCACTTT.

The J gene is TRBJ1-6, the V gene TRBV9; 8 bases map to TRBD1. This CDR3 comprises 15 residues. V shed 4 bases, J shed 6 bases, and the junction held 6 bases outside the gene matches. CDR1 and CDR2 from the germline V gene are SGDLS and YYNGEE. The CDR3 sequence is CASSPQTGVNSPLHF. CDR3 nucleotide sequence: TGTGCCAGCAGCCCCCAGACAGGGGTTAATTCACCCCTCCACTTT.

Ten or more counts support this clonotype. The V and J genes are TRBV12-3 or TRBV12-4 and TRBJ2-6; weak D call: TRBD1 (5 bases). Trimming stripped 4 bases from V and 0 bases from J, with 19 bases between. The CDR3 is made up of 19 amino acids. CDR3 coding DNA: TGTGCCAGCAGTTCCCGACAGAGACCCAAATCCTCTGGGGCCAACGTCCTGACTTTC. Residues: CASSSRQRPKSSGANVLTF.

Ten or more counts support this clonotype. The rearrangement links TRBV12-3 or TRBV12-4 to TRBJ1-5, with D hard to call. The CDR3 sequence is 15 residues long. Deletions cut 3 bases from V and 6 bases from J, with 15 bases between. CDR3 bases: TGTGCCAGCAGTTTTATCGACGGGGTGGGTCAGCCCCAGCATTTT. This translates into CASSFIDGVGQPQHF.

This clonotype appeared many times. The V gene is TRBV6-5, the J gene TRBJ2-1; maybe TRBD1 (6 bases). Germline CDR1 is MNHEY and CDR2 is SVGAGI. The ends were cut back, 0 bases at V and 4 bases at J, with 19 bases in the middle. The CDR3 is 18 residues long. The CDR3 is CASSYSGRGVVRYNEQFF. The CDR3, as DNA: TGTGCCAGCAGTTACTCGGGCAGGGGAGTAGTGCGGTACAATGAGCAGTTCTTC.

There are many counts of this clonotype. The chain has TRBV20-1 and TRBJ2-5, with 14 bases identical to TRBD2. Trimming cost V 6 bases and J 2 bases; bases outside gene matches: 2. Germline V gives CDR1 DFQATT, CDR2 SNEGSKA (reference sequence). This CDR3 comprises 14 residues. CDR3 nucleotides: TGCAGTGCACGGACTAGCGGGGGGCAAGAGACCCAGTACTTC. The encoded protein is CSARTSGGQETQYF.

CDR3 loop: CASSQGFSGGYEQYF. In DNA, the CDR3 is TGTGCCAGCAGCCAAGGGTTTAGCGGGGGCTACGAGCAGTACTTC. V is TRBV3-1 and J is TRBJ2-7; 9 positions agree with TRBD2. Germline CDR1 and CDR2: LGHDT and YNNKEL (reference sequence). V gave up 1 base and J gave up 3 bases; unmatched junction bases: 4. This CDR3 is built from 15 residues.

The sample holds many counts of this clonotype. The J gene is TRBJ1-1, the V gene TRBV6-1, with D perhaps matching TRBD1 (5 bases). CDR3 length equals 15 residues. Germline CDR1 is MNHNS and CDR2 is SASEGT. The germline V and J ends were trimmed by 6 bases and 7 bases, with 21 bases remaining between them. Here the CDR3 reads CASRKIRQFLLEAFF. In nucleotides, the CDR3 is TGTGCCAGCAGGAAAATAAGACAGTTCCTACTTGAAGCTTTCTTT.